These 25 T cell receptor beta chains were sequenced from one sample in a study of post-analysis software for immune sequencing data. Study-wide findings and caveats: Patients showed TRBV5-6, TRBV5-1 and TRBV20-1 among four to six TRBV segments more frequent than in controls.

Their antigens remain unidentified. Unique molecular identifiers featured in each of the TCR beta cDNA libraries. TCRdb redid the calling of the PCR reads with MiXCR, one entry per CDR3 protein. This sample has roughly 800,000 distinct CDR3 sequences, with less than 35% found just once. The sample taken for sequencing was blood. The source is a girl between 5 and 17 years old with multiple sclerosis.

The chain joins TRBV4-1 to TRBJ1-1; no definite D call. Between the trimmed V and J ends, which lost 4 bases and 4 bases, there was a span of 10 bases. Looked up from germline, CDR1 is MGHRA and CDR2 is YSYEKL. The CDR3 totals 13 residues. The CDR3 bases are TGCGCCAGCAGCCGAGGACGGAGCACTGAAGCTTTCTTT. This encodes CASSRGRSTEAFF.

This clonotype has ten or more counts. V is TRBV20-1 and J is TRBJ2-3; D is unresolved. CDR3 length equals 11 residues. Trimming removed 8 bases from V and 4 bases from J, with 10 bases in between. The germline CDR1 and CDR2 sequences are DFQATT and SNEGSKA (reference sequence). The CDR3 reads CSYRAADTQYF. The DNA of the CDR3 is TGCAGTTACAGAGCCGCAGATACGCAGTATTTT.

This clonotype was observed at least ten times. The V call is TRBV7-9, the J call TRBJ2-1; D unclear. V was shortened by 5 bases and J by 0 bases, with 2 bases between the two germline ends. This CDR3 has 12 residues. The V gene's germline CDR1 is SEHNR and CDR2 FQNEAQ (reference sequence). The CDR3 sequence: CASSHSYNEQFF. CDR3 DNA: TGTGCCAGCAGCCACTCCTACAATGAGCAGTTCTTC. Based on the CDR3 plus reference TRBV7-9 and TRBJ2-1, the full variable domain is DTGVSQNPRHKITKRGQNVTFRCDPISEHNRLYWYRQTLGQGPEFLTYFQNEAQLEKSRLLSDRFSAERPKGSFSTLEIQRTEQGDSAMYLCASSHSYNEQFFGPGTRLTVL.

This clonotype was counted a single time. At one end the junction does not follow the germline gene, possibly because of a read error. The chain joins TRBV6-1 to TRBJ1-2, with D possibly matching TRBD1 (6 bases). The CDR3 runs 16 residues. Germline V gene sequence: CDR1 MNHNS, CDR2 SASEGT. CDR3 in amino acids: CVSSEAVFGGGYGYTF. The CDR3 nucleotides are TGTGTCAGCAGTGAAGCTGTTTTCGGGGGCGGCTATGGCTACACCTTC.

The chain is built from TRBV15 and TRBJ2-5; 9 bases map to TRBD1. In germline, CDR1 is LNHNV, CDR2 YYDKDF (reference sequence). The CDR3 has 13 amino acids. V lost 3 bases, J lost 11 bases, and 7 bases stayed unmatched. CDR3 coding DNA: TGTGCCACCAGCAGGGACAGGGGATGGGAGCAGTACTTC. Translating it yields CATSRDRGWEQYF.

V gene TRBV4-3 combines with J gene TRBJ2-7; possibly TRBD2 for D (5 bases). Trimming took 0 bases from V and 4 from J, leaving 10 bases between them. CDR3 length equals 14 residues. Germline V gene lookup returns CDR1 LGHNA and CDR2 YSLEER. CDR3 protein: CASSQDQRGYEQYF. Here the CDR3 DNA reads TGCGCCAGCAGCCAAGACCAAAGAGGGTACGAGCAGTACTTC.

The chain employs TRBV20-1 and TRBJ2-1; TRBD2 is a possible D gene (5 bases). Germline loops: CDR1 DFQATT, CDR2 SNEGSKA (reference sequence). The CDR3 has 20 amino acids. Trimming removed 4 bases at V and 0 bases at J, with 28 bases between. CDR3 amino acids: CSATPYLVIPRGSSYNEQFF. The CDR3 coding sequence is TGCAGTGCTACACCATATCTAGTTATCCCCCGTGGGAGCTCCTACAATGAGCAGTTCTTC.

This chain connects TRBV27 to TRBJ2-1; 8 bases agree with TRBD2. CDR1 is MNHEY, CDR2 SMNVEV, per germline (reference sequence). J gave up 5 bases and V 5 bases, and 8 bases lay outside the gene matches. The CDR3 covers 15 residues. As DNA, the CDR3 is TGTGCCAGCAGTCGACCAGCGGGAGCTGACAATGAGCAGTTCTTC. Amino acid sequence: CASSRPAGADNEQFF.

This clonotype was seen many times. The chain has TRBV6-2 or TRBV6-3 and TRBJ2-1; D tentatively fits TRBD1 or TRBD2 (5 bases each). The CDR3 consists of 14 residues. Trimming stripped 2 bases from V and 9 bases from J, with 14 bases between. Germline V lookup: CDR1 MNHEY, CDR2 SVGEGT. The CDR3 protein is CASSYVGTHGEQFF. CDR3 nucleotide sequence: TGTGCCAGCAGTTACGTCGGGACCCACGGTGAGCAGTTCTTC.

This clonotype was detected only a few times. This sequence joins TRBV7-8 and TRBJ2-1, with 9 bases fitting TRBD1. V lost 1 base and J lost 6; bases outside the gene matches: 4. CDR1 and CDR2 from the germline V gene are SGHVS and FQNEAQ. The CDR3 runs to 15 residues. The CDR3 reads CASSLGDRVFNEQFF. The CDR3 DNA sequence: TGTGCCAGCAGCTTAGGGGACAGGGTTTTCAATGAGCAGTTCTTC.

The CDR3 loop reads CASSLLGLPYTQYF. The CDR3 DNA follows: TGTGCCAGCAGTTTACTGGGACTACCCTATACGCAGTATTTT. The V call is TRBV27, the J call TRBJ2-3, with TRBD2 matching over 7 bases. This CDR3 has 14 residues. V gave up 2 bases and J gave up 7 bases; unmatched junction bases: 6. The germline gives CDR1 MNHEY, CDR2 SMNVEV (reference sequence).

This chain connects TRBV20-1 to TRBJ2-3; TRBD1 aligns across 9 bases. V lost 5 bases and J lost 5; bases outside the gene matches: 14. The germline V gene has CDR1 DFQATT and CDR2 SNEGSKA (reference sequence). This CDR3 contains 16 residues. In nucleotides, the CDR3 is TGCAGTGCTTCGACTCGAAACGGGACAGGGAGAGATACGCAGTATTTT. It is translated as CSASTRNGTGRDTQYF.

The chain has TRBV7-2 and TRBJ2-3, with D perhaps matching TRBD1 (5 bases). The CDR3 totals 13 residues. V was cut by 6 bases and J by 6 bases, with 13 bases left in between. Per the germline V gene, CDR1 is SGHTA and CDR2 is FQGNSA. The CDR3 protein is CASRPVGPDTQYF. CDR3 nucleotides: TGTGCCAGCAGACCCGTGGGGCCCGATACGCAGTATTTT. Using reference TRBV7-2 and TRBJ2-3 for the parts outside the CDR3, the full variable domain is GAGVSQSPSNKVTEKGKDVELRCDPISGHTALYWYRQSLGQGLEFLIYFQGNSAPDKSGLPSDRFSAERTGGSVSTLTIQRTQQEDSAVYLCASRPVGPDTQYFGPGTRLTVL.

The gene calls are TRBV12-3 or TRBV12-4 and TRBJ2-6; 7 bases fit TRBD2. V lost 6 bases and J lost 3; bases outside the gene matches: 14. This CDR3 comprises 18 residues. The CDR3 spells CASRGGQAWVRGANVLTF. CDR3 sequence (DNA): TGTGCCAGCAGGGGAGGGCAGGCTTGGGTGCGTGGGGCCAACGTCCTGACTTTC.

The table lists this clonotype with a few counts. V gene TRBV20-1 combines with J gene TRBJ2-7; D not resolved. V was clipped by 0 bases and J by 7 bases, with 7 bases between them. This CDR3 comprises 11 residues. CDR1 DFQATT and CDR2 SNEGSKA come from the germline V gene (reference sequence). Here the CDR3 reads CSAREVGEQYF. The CDR3 DNA reads as TGCAGTGCTAGAGAGGTCGGGGAGCAGTACTTC.

This clonotype was counted a few times. The CDR3 protein is CASSRNLYWADTDTQYF. The CDR3 bases are TGTGCCAGCAGCCGAAACCTATATTGGGCCGACACAGATACGCAGTATTTT. The J gene is TRBJ2-3, the V gene TRBV14, with unresolved D. The CDR3 extends over 17 amino acids. The V gene's germline CDR1 is SGHDN and CDR2 FVKESK. V dropped 4 bases and J dropped 2 bases, with 19 bases sitting between them.

This clonotype came up a few times. CDR3 in amino acids: CASSRLDRTATDTQYF. In DNA form, the CDR3 reads TGTGCCAGCAGCCGCTTAGATCGGACAGCCACAGATACGCAGTATTTT. The V and J genes are TRBV7-9 and TRBJ2-3, with a weak D call TRBD1 (6 bases). V lost 5 bases to trimming and J lost 2 bases, with 17 bases between them. From germline, CDR1 is SEHNR and CDR2 FQNEAQ (reference sequence). The CDR3 length is 16 residues.

The gene calls are TRBV29-1 and TRBJ1-1; D unclear. Germline V gives CDR1 SQVTM, CDR2 ANQGSEA. The CDR3 length is 12 residues. V was cut by 6 bases and J by 0 bases, with 8 bases left in between. The CDR3 nucleotides read TGCAGCGTCGTCCTTATGAACACTGAAGCTTTCTTT. This encodes CSVVLMNTEAFF.

This chain links TRBV20-1 with TRBJ1-4; D is unresolved. Germline values: CDR1 DFQATT, CDR2 SNEGSKA (reference sequence). There are 14 residues in the CDR3. Between the trimmed V and J ends, which lost 5 bases and 6 bases, there was a span of 16 bases. The CDR3 is CSASRTVKDEKLFF. For the CDR3, the DNA is TGCAGTGCTTCCCGTACAGTAAAAGATGAAAAACTGTTTTTT.

This clonotype was counted only a few times. The CDR3 coding sequence is TGCAGTGCTAGTACTAGCGGTCGACTTGGAGATGAGCAGTTCTTC. Its protein is CSASTSGRLGDEQFF. The V call is TRBV20-1, the J call TRBJ2-1; 8 positions match TRBD2. V shed 3 bases, J shed 8 bases, and the junction held 12 bases outside the gene matches. CDR3 length: 15 amino acids. Germline-derived CDR1 and CDR2 are DFQATT and SNEGSKA (reference sequence).

This clonotype was counted ten times or more. The chain recombines TRBV7-8 with TRBJ2-1, with 7 positions matching TRBD1. Per germline, CDR1 SGHVS and CDR2 FQNEAQ. Trimming cost V 4 bases and J 10 bases; bases outside gene matches: 13. The CDR3 covers 15 residues. The DNA for the CDR3 is TGTGCCAGCAGCTCCAGACAGGGTGGTAGCCGCGAGCAGTTCTTC. Translating it yields CASSSRQGGSREQFF.

V usage is TRBV10-3 and J usage is TRBJ2-5; TRBD2 aligns across 7 bases. The CDR3 consists of 18 residues. Germline CDR1 reads ENHRY; CDR2 reads SYGVKD. V lost 10 bases to trimming and J lost 5 bases; unmatched junction nucleotides: 25. For the CDR3, the DNA is TGTGCCAGCCGGCCTTCCCCGCCCAATGCGGGAGTCGGGGAGACCCAGTACTTC. Translating it yields CASRPSPPNAGVGETQYF.

V is TRBV5-1 and J is TRBJ2-7; the D gene is possibly TRBD1 (6 bases). V shed 4 bases and J shed 2 bases, with 16 bases lying between them. Germline CDR1 SGHRS, CDR2 YFSETQ. The CDR3 consists of 15 residues. Written as DNA, the CDR3 is TGCGCCAGCAGCCCCGGGACACCGACTACCTACGAGCAGTACTTC. Protein product: CASSPGTPTTYEQYF. Supplemented by reference TRBV5-1 and TRBJ2-7, the full variable domain reads KAGVTQTPRYLIKTRGQQVTLSCSPISGHRSVSWYQQTPGQGLQFLFEYFSETQRNKGNFPGRFSGRQFSNSRSEMNVSTLELGDSALYLCASSPGTPTTYEQYFGPGTRLTVT.

The rearrangement links TRBV10-3 to TRBJ1-5; D is perhaps TRBD1 (5 bases). Germline CDR1 is ENHRY and CDR2 is SYGVKD. Trimming left V 6 bases short and J 1 base short, with 10 bases between. The CDR3 covers 14 residues. The CDR3 DNA reads TGTGCCATCAGCTCCGACAGAAGCAATCAGCCCCAGCATTTT. This sequence encodes CAISSDRSNQPQHF.

This clonotype came up many times. The chain has TRBV6-4 and TRBJ2-1; 7 nucleotides line up with TRBD1. Germline V CDR1 and CDR2: MRHNA, SNTAGT. Losses at the gene ends were 4 bases for V and 9 bases for J; bases not matched to a gene: 12. The CDR3 is 15 amino acids. The CDR3 loop reads CASSAGQGDYFEQFF. CDR3 nucleotide sequence: TGTGCCAGCAGTGCAGGGCAGGGGGATTATTTTGAGCAGTTCTTC.